The clone carrying this T cell receptor beta chain was recorded only once. This CDR3 has 15 amino acids. Germline V gene data show CDR1 as LGHDT and CDR2 as YNNKEL (reference sequence). With V trimmed by 4 bases and J by 8 bases, 10 bases remained unmatched. This sample is drawn from a study of CD8 T cells in Susac syndrome. Sequencing targeted TCR beta in T cells from blood (CD8+ and CD4+). The multiple sclerosis control group consisted of treatment-naive patients whose relapsing-remitting disease, which was either stable or active, fulfilled revised McDonald criteria. TEMRA cells were enriched by FACS, and CD4+ and CD8+ T cells were negatively isolated. Reverse transcription used roughly 0.45 to 1 ug RNA and random hexamers. Amplification of TCR beta CDR3 by immunoSEQ multiplex PCR spanned 54 Vbeta and 13 Jbeta. One entry per CDR3 protein results from TCRdb running MiXCR on the immunoSEQ multiplex PCR reads. The repertoire holds about 280,000 distinct CDR3 sequences, 70% to 90% seen once, with over 0.095% in the top ten.

The specimen sequenced was CD8+ T cells from PBMCs. The sequence was obtained from a human donor with multiple sclerosis. This chain uses TRBV3-1 with TRBJ2-1; 8 bases are shared with TRBD2. The CDR3 DNA follows: TGTGCCAGCAGCCTCTCTTGGGGACTAGACGATGAGCAGTTCTTC. Translation gives CASSLSWGLDDEQFF.